The source of this TCR beta chain is a study of patients and donors after allogeneic stem cell transplantation. TCRdb fed the RT-PCR reads into MiXCR, producing one record per CDR3 protein. The repertoire holds more than 850,000 distinct CDR3 sequences, with about 20% as singletons. This clonotype was observed a few times. This clonotype was sampled from a human donor who was either an allogeneic HSCT recipient or a stem cell or donor lymphocyte infusion donor (not recorded which). It is not recorded whose cells these are; they may come from a transplant donor. The sample was blood, either unsorted or a sorted T cell fraction (not recorded which).

CDR3 loop: CSARPGTGKAYGYTF. In DNA, the CDR3 is TGCAGTGCTAGACCCGGGACAGGGAAGGCCTATGGCTACACCTTC. V usage is TRBV20-1 and J usage is TRBJ1-2; 9 bases fit TRBD1. The CDR3 runs 15 residues. The germline V gene encodes CDR1 DFQATT and CDR2 SNEGSKA (reference sequence). Losses at the gene ends were 2 bases for V and 4 bases for J; bases not matched to a gene: 8.